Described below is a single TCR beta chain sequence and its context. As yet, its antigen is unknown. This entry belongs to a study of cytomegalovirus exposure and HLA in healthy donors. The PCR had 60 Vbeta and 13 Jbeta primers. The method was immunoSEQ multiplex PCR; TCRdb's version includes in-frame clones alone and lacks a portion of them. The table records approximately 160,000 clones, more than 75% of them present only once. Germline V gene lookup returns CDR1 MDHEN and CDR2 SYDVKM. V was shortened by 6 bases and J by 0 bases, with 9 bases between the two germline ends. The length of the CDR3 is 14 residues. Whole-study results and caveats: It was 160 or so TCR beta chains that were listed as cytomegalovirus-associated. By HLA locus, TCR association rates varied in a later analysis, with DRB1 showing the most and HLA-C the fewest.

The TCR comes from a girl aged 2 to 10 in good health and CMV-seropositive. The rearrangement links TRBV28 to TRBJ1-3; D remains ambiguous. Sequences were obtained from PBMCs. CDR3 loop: CASSISLSGNTIYF. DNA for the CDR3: TGTGCCAGCAGCATTAGTCTCTCTGGAAACACCATATATTTT.